One and the same sample provided the 23 T cell receptor beta chains below, sequenced in a study of a mutant IDH1 vaccine in newly diagnosed glioma (dated by TCRdb to about 2021). The time point label, read with the paper, signifies: baseline, week 1 (first vaccination visit). This specimen's treatment or condition label, per the study, means: pre-vaccination baseline after standard-of-care therapy. Receptor amplification or capture employed the immunoSEQ multiplex PCR assay. TCRdb took this table from immuneACCESS and kept in-frame rearrangements with V and J called. Such tables lack part of the clones; where checked against another copy, unresolved V genes explain under half of the gap, and the rest is unexplained. The sample profile shows about 51,000 clones; more than 60% of them were found once. The top ten clonotypes cover approximately 1.8% of the sample. Here the sequenced sample was PBMCs, taken from a glioma patient treated with radiotherapy, temozolomide or both. Every receptor here comes from a woman aged 40 to 49 with glioma.

The chain employs TRBV7-9 and TRBJ2-7; no reliable D call. The CDR3 covers 15 residues. Germline-derived CDR1 and CDR2 are SEHNR and FQNEAQ (reference sequence). V was cut by 5 bases and J by 0 bases, with 14 bases left in between. The chain's CDR3 is CASSGDTLSSYEQYF. The CDR3 bases are TGTGCCAGCAGCGGTGACACCCTGAGCTCCTACGAGCAGTACTTC.

This chain connects TRBV19 to TRBJ2-4; 7 bases match TRBD2. This CDR3 region has 15 residues. CDR1 and CDR2 from the germline V gene are LNHDA and SQIVND (reference sequence). The J segment lost 8 bases and the V segment lost 6 bases, leaving 13 bases of the junction unmatched. The CDR3 DNA reads as TGTGCCAGTAGCCCACAAGCGAGGGCGGGGGACATTCAGTACTTC. This encodes CASSPQARAGDIQYF. Full variable domain (outside the CDR3, taken from reference TRBV19 and TRBJ2-4): DGGITQSPKYLFRKEGQNVTLSCEQNLNHDAMYWYRQDPGQGLRLIYYSQIVNDFQKGDIAEGYSVSREKKESFPLTVTSAQKNPTAFYLCASSPQARAGDIQYFGAGTRLSVL.

The chain has TRBV4-3 and TRBJ1-6, with unresolved D. There are 15 residues in the CDR3. In germline, CDR1 is LGHNA, CDR2 YSLEER. V lost 0 bases to trimming and J lost 0 bases, with 3 bases between them. The CDR3 DNA reads as TGCGCCAGCAGCCAAGACAACTCCTATAATTCACCCCTCCACTTT. It encodes CASSQDNSYNSPLHF.

Written as DNA, the CDR3 is TGCAGCGTTGAAGATTGGAGACAGGACTTCTCTGGAAACACCATATATTTT. This gives the protein CSVEDWRQDFSGNTIYF. This chain joins TRBV29-1 and TRBJ1-3; a possible D gene is TRBD1 (6 bases). Germline-derived CDR1 and CDR2 are SQVTM and ANQGSEA. This CDR3 has 17 amino acids. With 0 bases removed from V and 0 bases from J, the gap between germline ends came to 15 bases.

The chain carries TRBV5-8 and TRBJ1-2, with 7 bases aligning to TRBD1. This CDR3 spans 14 amino acids. Trimming cost V 4 bases and J 3 bases; bases outside gene matches: 6. Germline V gene lookup returns CDR1 SGHTS and CDR2 YDEGEE. In DNA form, the CDR3 reads TGTGCCAGCAGCCCAGGACAGGAATACTATGGCTACACCTTC. Translation gives CASSPGQEYYGYTF. The full variable domain, its missing parts supplied by reference TRBV5-8 and TRBJ1-2, is EAGVTQSPTHLIKTRGQQATLRCSPISGHTSVYWYQQALGLGLQFLLWYDEGEERNRGNFPPRFSGRQFPNYSSELNVNALELEDSALYLCASSPGQEYYGYTFGSGTRLTVV.

V is TRBV30 and J is TRBJ2-3, with unresolved D. The CDR3 contains 17 residues. Trimming cost V 4 bases and J 3 bases, with 23 bases left between them. CDR1 and CDR2 (germline): GTSNPN, SVGIG (reference sequence). The CDR3 coding sequence is TGTGCCTGGACCCGTGGCGCAGGTCGACGGAAAACAGATACGCAGTATTTT. This translates into CAWTRGAGRRKTDTQYF. Combining the CDR3 with reference TRBV30 and TRBJ2-3 gives the whole variable domain SQTIHQWPATLVQPVGSPLSLECTVEGTSNPNLYWYRQAAGRGLQLLFYSVGIGQISSEVPQNLSASRPQDRQFILSSKKLLLSDSGFYLCAWTRGAGRRKTDTQYFGPGTRLTVL.

This chain connects TRBV7-9 to TRBJ2-7, with TRBD1 identical over 10 bases. Germline V gives CDR1 SEHNR, CDR2 FQNEAQ (reference sequence). The CDR3 runs 15 residues. The V and J ends lost 3 bases and 6 bases, in that order; junction bases with no gene match: 8. The CDR3 protein is CASSFVGTGVLEQYF. Written as DNA, the CDR3 is TGTGCCAGCAGCTTTGTTGGGACAGGGGTACTCGAGCAGTACTTC.

The V and J genes are TRBV10-1 and TRBJ1-2; D is unresolved. Germline V gene data show CDR1 as WNHNN and CDR2 as SYGVQD (reference sequence). V was pared by 3 bases and J by 2 bases, with 7 bases between. The CDR3 contains 13 residues. The CDR3 is CASSDPENYGYTF. CDR3 nucleotide sequence: TGCGCCAGCAGTGATCCGGAGAACTATGGCTACACCTTC.

The chain couples TRBV5-1 to TRBJ1-2; tentative D call: TRBD1 (6 bases). This CDR3 region has 14 residues. Germline V gene sequence: CDR1 SGHRS, CDR2 YFSETQ. V was cut by 1 base and J by 6 bases, with 13 bases left in between. The CDR3: CASSLIGGQNGYTF. As DNA, the CDR3 is TGCGCCAGCAGCTTGATTGGGGGGCAGAATGGCTACACCTTC. The entire variable domain, with the rest obtained from reference TRBV5-1 and TRBJ1-2, is as follows: KAGVTQTPRYLIKTRGQQVTLSCSPISGHRSVSWYQQTPGQGLQFLFEYFSETQRNKGNFPGRFSGRQFSNSRSEMNVSTLELGDSALYLCASSLIGGQNGYTFGSGTRLTVV.

The V gene is TRBV5-1, the J gene TRBJ1-2, with D maybe TRBD1 (6 bases). Germline V lookup: CDR1 SGHRS, CDR2 YFSETQ. The V gene lost 0 bases and the J gene lost 8 bases, with 14 bases spanning the gap. The CDR3 is 14 amino acids. The CDR3 bases are TGCGCCAGCAGCTTGGACGGGGGCGATGGAGGCTACACCTTC. Translated: CASSLDGGDGGYTF.

The V gene is TRBV6-5, the J gene TRBJ1-6; D is uncertain. The CDR3 extends over 14 amino acids. Germline CDR1 is MNHEY and CDR2 is SVGAGI. Trimming cost V 6 bases and J 9 bases, with 15 bases left between them. CDR3 DNA sequence: TGTGCCAGCAGGAGAAGAGGATCAGGTTCACCCCTCCACTTT. It translates to CASRRRGSGSPLHF.

J is TRBJ1-2 and V is TRBV7-9; 9 positions agree with TRBD1. This CDR3 region has 14 residues. With 5 bases clipped from V and 7 bases from J, the junction kept 8 bases outside the gene matches. The germline CDR1 and CDR2 sequences are SEHNR and FQNEAQ (reference sequence). DNA of the CDR3: TGTGCCAGCAGCACACTACAGGGGGCGAGTGGCTACACCTTC. It translates to CASSTLQGASGYTF.

The V gene is TRBV2, the J gene TRBJ1-1; D perhaps matches TRBD1 (6 bases). Per the germline V gene, CDR1 is SNHLY and CDR2 is FYNNEI. The CDR3 consists of 14 residues. V was cut by 3 bases and J by 1 base, with 9 bases left in between. The CDR3 DNA is TGTGCCAGCAGTGAGCAGGGGCGGAACACTGAAGCTTTCTTT. Translation: CASSEQGRNTEAFF.

The chain employs TRBV19 and TRBJ1-1; D ambiguous. Trimming shortened V by 4 bases and J by 1 base, and 7 bases separated the two germline ends. Per germline, CDR1 LNHDA and CDR2 SQIVND (reference sequence). The CDR3 contains 13 residues. DNA for the CDR3: TGTGCCAGTAGTACGCTCCAGAACACTGAAGCTTTCTTT. Residues: CASSTLQNTEAFF.

This chain connects TRBV7-6 to TRBJ2-7; TRBD2 matches at 8 bases. Germline V lookup: CDR1 SGHVS, CDR2 FNYEAQ. V lost 0 bases and J lost 5; bases outside the gene matches: 9. The CDR3 is 16 residues long. CDR3: CASSLAASGGIHEQYF. CDR3 DNA sequence: TGTGCCAGCAGCTTAGCGGCGAGCGGGGGAATCCACGAGCAGTACTTC.

The chain uses TRBV1 and TRBJ1-2; the D segment call TRBD1 is taken from the table without a DNA check. TRBV1 counts as a pseudogene. This CDR3 spans 17 amino acids. This CDR3 reads CTRPLIQPTGANYGYTF. CDR3 bases: TGCACCAGACCCCTAATACAACCGACAGGGGCTAACTATGGCTACACCTTC.

The J gene is TRBJ1-3, the V gene TRBV6-6; D call uncertain. CDR1 and CDR2 from the germline V gene are MNHNY and SVGAGI (reference sequence). The CDR3 contains 13 residues. The V end was cut by 2 bases, the J end by 0 bases, with 2 bases between. For the CDR3, the DNA is TGTGCCAGCAGTTACGTCTCTGGAAACACCATATATTTT. Translated, it gives CASSYVSGNTIYF.

The V gene is TRBV2, the J gene TRBJ2-7; 7 bases agree with TRBD1. Germline values: CDR1 SNHLY, CDR2 FYNNEI. Losses at the gene ends were 3 bases for V and 0 bases for J; bases not matched to a gene: 8. The CDR3 covers 16 residues. The chain's CDR3 is CASSEGWGTASYEQYF. In nucleotides, the CDR3 is TGTGCCAGCAGTGAGGGCTGGGGGACAGCCTCCTACGAGCAGTACTTC. The full variable domain, in which reference TRBV2 and TRBJ2-7 provide the parts outside the CDR3, is EPEVTQTPSHQVTQMGQEVILRCVPISNHLYFYWYRQILGQKVEFLVSFYNNEISEKSEIFDDQFSVERPDGSNFTLKIRSTKLEDSAMYFCASSEGWGTASYEQYFGPGTRLTVT.

This clone was detected only a few times. The genes are TRBV19 and TRBJ1-1; D unclear. The V gene lost 5 bases and the J gene lost 0 bases, with 13 bases spanning the gap. The CDR3 contains 15 residues. CDR1 and CDR2 (germline): LNHDA, SQIVND (reference sequence). CDR3: CASSDYKVVNTEAFF. Here the CDR3 DNA reads TGTGCCAGTAGTGACTATAAGGTGGTGAACACTGAAGCTTTCTTT.

The chain couples TRBV18 to TRBJ2-3, with 8 positions matching TRBD2. Unmatched junction bases numbered 5, after V lost 9 bases and J lost 0 bases. The germline V gene encodes CDR1 KGHSH and CDR2 LQKENI. This CDR3 region has 14 residues. CDR3 sequence: CASYLAGSTDTQYF. CDR3 bases: TGTGCCAGTTACCTAGCGGGTAGCACAGATACGCAGTATTTT.

The chain has TRBV19 and TRBJ1-2; 9 bases line up with TRBD1. The CDR3 is 17 amino acids. J was trimmed by 2 bases and V by 3 bases; bases with no gene match: 10. Germline CDR1 reads LNHDA; CDR2 reads SQIVND (reference sequence). The CDR3 DNA reads TGTGCCAGTAGTATGGGGACAGGGAATGGGAGGAACTATGGCTACACCTTC. It encodes CASSMGTGNGRNYGYTF.

This chain connects TRBV19 to TRBJ1-1; TRBD1 might be the D (6 bases). The V gene's germline CDR1 is LNHDA and CDR2 SQIVND (reference sequence). This CDR3 is 18 amino acids long. The V gene lost 7 bases and the J gene lost 3 bases, with 27 bases spanning the gap. In DNA, the CDR3 is TGTGCCAGTACCCCCCTCCGGGCAGGGGAGAGAGGATACACTGAAGCTTTCTTT. It translates to CASTPLRAGERGYTEAFF. Full variable domain (missing parts from reference TRBV19 and TRBJ1-1): DGGITQSPKYLFRKEGQNVTLSCEQNLNHDAMYWYRQDPGQGLRLIYYSQIVNDFQKGDIAEGYSVSREKKESFPLTVTSAQKNPTAFYLCASTPLRAGERGYTEAFFGQGTRLTVV.

The genes are TRBV10-2 and TRBJ2-1; 8 positions match TRBD2. Per germline, CDR1 WSHSY and CDR2 SAAADI. This CDR3 contains 16 residues. The V segment lost 3 bases and the J segment 0 bases; nucleotides outside the gene matches: 4. In nucleotides, the CDR3 is TGCGCCAGCAGTGACGAGCGGGGGAACTCCTACAATGAGCAGTTCTTC. Residues: CASSDERGNSYNEQFF.